The 23 T cell receptor beta chains given below trace back to one sample, sequenced in a study of identifying expanded T cells in peripheral blood. Only in-frame clones appear in the TCRdb table, and some are missing; sequencing was by immunoSEQ multiplex PCR. The repertoire holds approximately 140,000 clones, about 86% seen once, with approximately 8% in the top ten. The sequencing sample was made of blood. The source is a person aged 18 to 70 in good health.

The J gene is TRBJ2-4, the V gene TRBV7-9, with 9 bases fitting TRBD1. The CDR3 runs 13 residues. The ends lost 6 bases at V and 5 bases at J; junction bases unmatched: 2. Looked up from germline, CDR1 is SEHNR and CDR2 is FQNEAQ (reference sequence). The CDR3 loop is CASSRTGENIQYF. CDR3 sequence (DNA): TGTGCCAGCAGTCGGACAGGGGAAAACATTCAGTACTTC.

The chain is built from TRBV28 and TRBJ2-1; 8 bases map to TRBD1. The trim removed 6 bases at V and 12 bases at J, leaving 10 bases unmatched. Germline CDR1 MDHEN, CDR2 SYDVKM. The CDR3 consists of 13 residues. The CDR3 nucleotides are TGTGCCAGCAGCACTTTGGGGGGACAGGCGCAGTTCTTC. It codes for CASSTLGGQAQFF.

The chain combines TRBV6-1 with TRBJ2-4; 8 positions agree with TRBD1. The junction had 17 bases not matched to a gene; V was cut back by 3 bases and J by 1 base. The CDR3 consists of 20 residues. Germline CDR1 and CDR2: MNHNS and SASEGT. The CDR3 loop reads CASSEALARKTGVAKNIQYF. CDR3 DNA sequence: TGTGCCAGCAGTGAGGCTTTGGCGAGGAAGACAGGGGTTGCCAAAAACATTCAGTACTTC.

V gene TRBV5-1 combines with J gene TRBJ2-2, with TRBD1 matching over 12 bases. J lost 6 bases, V lost 2 bases, and 14 bases had no gene match. The CDR3 spans 19 residues. Germline V gene data show CDR1 as SGHRS and CDR2 as YFSETQ. The CDR3 loop reads CASSFSPGQGALYPGELFF. The CDR3 DNA reads as TGCGCCAGCAGCTTTTCCCCGGGACAGGGGGCCTTATACCCCGGGGAGCTGTTTTTT.

To note about this clone: Relative to the germline gene, one junction end is altered; a read error may explain this. This rearrangement joins TRBV7-2 to TRBJ2-7; TRBD2 aligns across 10 bases. This CDR3 comprises 14 residues. From germline, CDR1 is SGHTA and CDR2 FQGNSA. The CDR3 region is CASSLAGAYYEQYF. CDR3 nucleotide sequence: TGTGCCAGCAGCCTAGCGGGGGCCTACTACGAGCAGTACTTC. The complete variable domain, with remaining parts taken from reference TRBV7-2 and TRBJ2-7, reads GAGVSQSPSNKVTEKGKDVELRCDPISGHTALYWYRQSLGQGLEFLIYFQGNSAPDKSGLPSDRFSAERTGGSVSTLTIQRTQQEDSAVYLCASSLAGAYYEQYFGPGTRLTVT.

The rearrangement uses TRBV30 and TRBJ2-1; TRBD2 matches 9 bases. V lost 3 bases, J lost 4 bases, and 7 bases stayed unmatched. The CDR3 sequence is 15 residues long. Germline lookup yields CDR1 GTSNPN and CDR2 SVGIG (reference sequence). Here the CDR3 DNA reads TGTGCCTGGAGGGAGGAGCGGGGGGTTTACAATGAGCAGTTCTTC. Encoded protein: CAWREERGVYNEQFF.

The V gene is TRBV7-2, the J gene TRBJ1-2; D perhaps matches TRBD1 (6 bases). This CDR3 is built from 14 residues. Germline V gives CDR1 SGHTA, CDR2 FQGNSA. Trimming removed 1 base from V and 3 bases from J, with 9 bases in between. CDR3 residues: CASSLDRVDYGYTF. The CDR3 DNA reads as TGTGCCAGCAGCTTAGACAGGGTGGACTATGGCTACACCTTC.

The rearrangement joins TRBV7-7 to TRBJ2-2; 8 bases line up with TRBD1. Per germline, CDR1 SSHAT and CDR2 FNYEAQ (reference sequence). The CDR3 length is 15 residues. With 1 base clipped from V and 3 bases from J, the junction kept 1 base outside the gene matches. The CDR3: CASSLGTGHTGELFF. CDR3 sequence (DNA): TGTGCCAGCAGCTTAGGGACAGGGCACACCGGGGAGCTGTTTTTT.

The genes are TRBV21-1 and TRBJ2-1; the D call TRBD2 from the table was never checked on the DNA. TRBV21-1 is recorded as a pseudogene. The CDR3 spans 18 residues. The CDR3 loop is CASILELTSGSIHNEQFF. The CDR3 DNA sequence: TGTGCCAGCATCCTAGAGCTAACTAGCGGGAGTATCCACAATGAGCAGTTCTTC.

The rearrangement uses TRBV23-1 and TRBJ2-7; possibly TRBD1 for D (5 bases). TRBV23-1 qualifies as an ORF whose function is uncertain. CDR3 size: 13 residues. V lost 7 bases and J lost 0, with 10 bases in between. CDR3 bases: TGCGCCAGCAACTACAGGTTCTCCTACGAGCAGTACTTC. This sequence encodes CASNYRFSYEQYF.

The gene calls are TRBV2 and TRBJ2-7, with TRBD1 matching 7 bases. This CDR3 contains 13 residues. The V segment lost 6 bases and the J segment 2 bases; nucleotides outside the gene matches: 4. Germline values: CDR1 SNHLY, CDR2 FYNNEI. CDR3 bases: TGTGCCAGCAGGGCAGACAGGGCCTACGAGCAGTACTTC. Amino acids: CASRADRAYEQYF.

The V gene is TRBV30, the J gene TRBJ1-5, with TRBD1 as a possible D gene (6 bases). Germline CDR1 and CDR2: GTSNPN and SVGIG (reference sequence). The CDR3 totals 14 residues. V lost 4 bases to trimming and J lost 4 bases, with 14 bases between them. The CDR3 DNA sequence: TGTGCCTGGAATAAACAGGGACGAAATCAGCCCCAGCATTTT. Translated: CAWNKQGRNQPQHF. Filled out from reference TRBV30 and TRBJ1-5, the complete variable domain reads SQTIHQWPATLVQPVGSPLSLECTVEGTSNPNLYWYRQAAGRGLQLLFYSVGIGQISSEVPQNLSASRPQDRQFILSSKKLLLSDSGFYLCAWNKQGRNQPQHFGDGTRLSIL.

The rearrangement joins TRBV5-6 to TRBJ2-3; D tentatively reads TRBD1 or TRBD2 (5 bases each). Germline lookup yields CDR1 SGHDT and CDR2 YYEEEE. The CDR3 totals 16 residues. V lost 6 bases and J lost 3, with 20 bases in between. Written as DNA, the CDR3 is TGTGCCAGCAACCTCCGGTGGGGACCAGGGACAGATACGCAGTATTTT. It translates to CASNLRWGPGTDTQYF.

The chain carries TRBV29-1 and TRBJ1-1; D is perhaps TRBD1 (6 bases). Germline loops: CDR1 SQVTM, CDR2 ANQGSEA. The CDR3 is 13 amino acids. The V gene lost 1 base and the J gene lost 4 bases, with 10 bases spanning the gap. CDR3 DNA sequence: TGCAGCGTTGAAGTGGGGGCGCGCACTGAAGCTTTCTTT. Translated: CSVEVGARTEAFF.

The V gene is TRBV28, the J gene TRBJ1-5; D may be TRBD1 (6 bases). The CDR3 length is 16 residues. Germline values: CDR1 MDHEN, CDR2 SYDVKM. V was trimmed by 5 bases and J by 0 bases, leaving 14 bases between them. CDR3 bases: TGTGCCAGCAGTCCTACGACAGGCCATAGCAATCAGCCCCAGCATTTT. It codes for CASSPTTGHSNQPQHF.

The CDR3 bases are TGTGCCAGCCTTGACAGGGCTACTAATGAAAAACTGTTTTTT. It translates to CASLDRATNEKLFF. The rearrangement uses TRBV28 and TRBJ1-4; 7 bases agree with TRBD1. This CDR3 spans 14 amino acids. V shed 8 bases, J shed 2 bases, and the junction held 5 bases outside the gene matches. Germline V CDR1 and CDR2: MDHEN, SYDVKM.

V usage is TRBV5-4 and J usage is TRBJ2-5; 9 bases are shared with TRBD1. CDR3 length equals 15 residues. The J segment lost 0 bases and the V segment lost 6 bases, leaving 6 bases of the junction unmatched. CDR1 and CDR2 (germline): SGHNT, YYREEE (reference sequence). The DNA for the CDR3 is TGTGCCAGCAACCCACAGGGGGCGAACCAAGAGACCCAGTACTTC. Residues: CASNPQGANQETQYF.

This clone was observed once. The chain couples TRBV29-1 to TRBJ2-1; 10 positions agree with TRBD1. J lost 8 bases, V lost 7 bases, and 11 bases had no gene match. The CDR3 length is 14 residues. The germline V gene encodes CDR1 SQVTM and CDR2 ANQGSEA. The CDR3 spells CSAPTGGDYYEQFF. Here the CDR3 DNA reads TGCAGCGCCCCGACAGGGGGCGATTACTATGAGCAGTTCTTC.

The rearrangement links TRBV5-1 to TRBJ1-5, with TRBD1 matching over 7 bases. Germline V gene sequence: CDR1 SGHRS, CDR2 YFSETQ. V was clipped by 0 bases and J by 7 bases; unmatched bases: 1. The CDR3 sequence is 13 residues long. The CDR3 DNA reads TGCGCCAGCAGCTTGGGACAGGGCCAGCCCCAGCATTTT. Amino acids: CASSLGQGQPQHF.

The sample holds a few counts of this clone. The V and J genes are TRBV28 and TRBJ1-4; 10 bases are a match to TRBD1. The V gene end was trimmed by 2 bases and the J gene end by 5 bases; junction bases not matched to a gene: 2. This CDR3 is 15 amino acids long. CDR1 MDHEN and CDR2 SYDVKM come from the germline V gene. CDR3 region: CASSLRTGGNEKLFF. The CDR3 DNA follows: TGTGCCAGCAGTTTACGGACAGGGGGGAATGAAAAACTGTTTTTT.

The CDR3 region has the DNA TGTGCCAGCAGCCCCCGGACAGGCGGGGATTCTAACTATGGCTACACCTTC. Amino acid sequence: CASSPRTGGDSNYGYTF. The genes are TRBV7-2 and TRBJ1-2; 7 positions agree with TRBD1. Germline V lookup: CDR1 SGHTA, CDR2 FQGNSA. This CDR3 is 17 amino acids long. The V gene end was trimmed by 5 bases and the J gene end by 0 bases; junction bases not matched to a gene: 12. The variable domain in full, completed from reference TRBV7-2 and TRBJ1-2, reads GAGVSQSPSNKVTEKGKDVELRCDPISGHTALYWYRQSLGQGLEFLIYFQGNSAPDKSGLPSDRFSAERTGGSVSTLTIQRTQQEDSAVYLCASSPRTGGDSNYGYTFGSGTRLTVV.

The chain carries TRBV28 and TRBJ2-7; TRBD2 agrees at 9 bases. The length of the CDR3 is 14 residues. Germline V gives CDR1 MDHEN, CDR2 SYDVKM. V dropped 6 bases and J dropped 4; count of bases not matched to a gene: 7. The CDR3 nucleotides read TGTGCCAGCAGGGTAGCGGGAGCGAGGTACGAGCAGTACTTC. Its protein product is CASRVAGARYEQYF.

The V and J genes are TRBV29-1 and TRBJ1-2; D unresolved. The CDR3 covers 13 residues. Germline CDR1 reads SQVTM; CDR2 reads ANQGSEA. Trimming shortened V by 3 bases and J by 1 base, and 9 bases separated the two germline ends. The CDR3 is CSVEAGYNYGYTF. CDR3 in DNA: TGCAGCGTTGAGGCAGGATATAACTATGGCTACACCTTC. The full variable domain, in which reference TRBV29-1 and TRBJ1-2 provide the parts outside the CDR3, is SAVISQKPSRDICQRGTSLTIQCQVDSQVTMMFWYRQQPGQSLTLIATANQGSEATYESGFVIDKFPISRPNLTFSTLTVSNMSPEDSSIYLCSVEAGYNYGYTFGSGTRLTVV.